This TCR beta chain was identified during a study of cytomegalovirus exposure and HLA in healthy donors. General study points: A reported reduction in N-insertions relative to the roughly 640-donor mean was seen in an Asian-associated ancestry cluster in a later analysis. In a later analysis, a missense DCLRE1C variant was linked to TCR beta V- and J-gene trimming.

The PCR used 60 Vbeta and 13 Jbeta primers. Assay used: immunoSEQ multiplex PCR; TCRdb lists only in-frame clones, some missing. This sample has 190,000 or so clones, with 79% found just once. The CDR3 contains 14 residues. V lost 0 bases and J 2 bases, leaving 7 bases between the germline ends. Per the germline V gene, CDR1 is SGDLS and CDR2 is YYNGEE. As concerns this clone: What it binds is not known.

The clonotype originates from a girl between 10 and 17 years old in good health and CMV-seropositive. The material sequenced was PBMCs. V usage is TRBV9 and J usage is TRBJ2-3; no firm D call. In nucleotides, the CDR3 is TGTGCCAGCAGCGTAGACTTGATCACAGATACGCAGTATTTT. Its protein product is CASSVDLITDTQYF.